This TCR beta chain was documented in a study of blood T cell repertoires in COVID-19. Study-level background: Both acute and convalescent COVID-19 samples were obtained from the United States, Italy and Spain. Sources were T cells, B-cell-depleted T cells, or PBMCs; the material itself was cDNA or gDNA.

In the study's own analysis: Using reference gene primer amplification, nucleated cell counts were estimated. TCRdb keeps only in-frame clones here, not all; method: immunoSEQ multiplex PCR. V and J calls and clone size are those listed in that table; D and trimming were worked out from the DNA. The sample yields tens of thousands of clones, 82% seen once. Germline CDR1 and CDR2: MNHNS and SASEGT. The CDR3 contains 16 residues. V was cut by 1 base and J by 0 bases, with 7 bases left in between. The chain couples TRBV6-1 to TRBJ1-6; D gene uncertain. Material for sequencing was peripheral blood. The receptor's source is a woman aged 55-69 years with acute or convalescent COVID-19. The DNA for the CDR3 is TGTGCCAGCAGTGAAGTTTGGAGCTCCTATAATTCACCCCTCCACTTT. Translated, it gives CASSEVWSSYNSPLHF.